This T cell receptor beta chain is drawn from a study of early stage breast cancer tumors. About the study: Around 9.8-fold was the mean read coverage per sample. Whole-study findings and limits: Most shared enriched TCRB sequences were commonly generated ones.

About this clone itself: Its specificity is unknown.

Blood replicates held 0.5 ug DNA, tumor or normal breast approximately 1.5 ug, two each. The data were produced by immunoSEQ multiplex PCR, yet TCRdb's version contains in-frame clones alone and is incomplete. The sample consists of about 17,000 clones, about 86% of them appearing once. The V gene's germline CDR1 is SGDLS and CDR2 YYNGEE. V lost 1 base and J lost 6; bases outside the gene matches: 4. CDR3 length: 14 amino acids. The J gene is TRBJ2-7, the V gene TRBV9; 10 bases align to TRBD1. The sequenced material came from blood. This receptor was obtained from a person between 65 and 79 years old with breast cancer. The CDR3 region is CASSVFDRGREQYF. Written as DNA, the CDR3 is TGTGCCAGCAGCGTATTCGACAGGGGGCGCGAGCAGTACTTC.